Listed below are T cell receptor beta chains from one sample, sequenced in a study of identical twins. TCRdb reprocessed the 5' RACE reads via MiXCR and lists one record per CDR3 protein. The sample includes hundreds of thousands of distinct CDR3 sequences, approximately 13% of them seen just once. Another study also made use of these data, one on yellow fever vaccine responses in identical twins.

Source material: PBMCs. Receptors originate from a woman aged 18-30 years in good health. Both conserved end residues are part of each CDR3. Each record gives: D gene, clone size, J gene, V gene, CDR3 protein, CDR3 DNA. The D gene is left open where the match is weak. Clone size, where shown, is once, few, many, or a class for clones that have expanded.

NA | NA | TRBJ2-1 | TRBV24-1 | CATSPPGVRGYNEQFF | TGTGCCACCAGCCCGCCGGGAGTAAGGGGGTACAATGAGCAGTTCTTC
TRBD2 | few | TRBJ2-7 | TRBV5-5 | CASSPRLREGLYYEQYF | TGTGCCAGCAGCCCCCGGTTGAGGGAGGGCCTATACTACGAGCAGTACTTC
NA | few | TRBJ2-1 | TRBV12-3/TRBV12-4 | CASSFAVNEQFF | TGTGCCAGCAGTTTCGCCGTTAATGAGCAGTTCTTC
NA | few | TRBJ2-3 | TRBV20-1 | CSARPRLGGTDTQYF | TGCAGTGCTAGGCCGAGGCTAGGGGGCACAGATACGCAGTATTTT
TRBD2 | few | TRBJ2-1 | TRBV12-3/TRBV12-4 | CASSSAGVSIYNEQFF | TGTGCCAGCAGTTCAGCGGGAGTCTCGATCTACAATGAGCAGTTCTTC
NA | NA | TRBJ2-3 | TRBV5-1 | CASSPGDTNTDTQYF | TGCGCCAGCAGCCCGGGGGATACCAACACAGATACGCAGTATTTT
NA | NA | TRBJ2-7 | TRBV16 | CASSEDGSSYEQYF | TGTGCCAGCAGCGAGGACGGAAGCTCCTACGAGCAGTACTTC
NA | few | TRBJ2-6 | TRBV10-3 | CAISEKGGAGANVLTF | TGTGCCATCAGTGAAAAGGGGGGGGCTGGGGCCAACGTCCTGACTTTC
NA | few | TRBJ2-3 | TRBV29-1 | CSVEGPGPRGTQYF | TGCAGCGTTGAAGGACCGGGACCGCGGGGTACGCAGTATTTT
TRBD1 | NA | TRBJ2-5 | TRBV20-1 | CSARNRQGRGTQYF | TGCAGTGCTAGAAACCGACAGGGGAGAGGAACCCAGTACTTC
TRBD2 | few | TRBJ2-1 | TRBV4-1 | CASRLAGGPTSEVFF | TGCGCCAGCAGACTCGCGGGGGGGCCAACCTCTGAGGTGTTCTTC
TRBD2 | many | TRBJ2-2 | TRBV12-3/TRBV12-4 | CASSSRAGAETGELFF | TGTGCCAGCAGTTCCCGAGCGGGAGCGGAAACCGGGGAGCTGTTTTTT
TRBD1 | few | TRBJ2-1 | TRBV10-3 | CAIRGVRGTDNEQFF | TGTGCCATCAGGGGGGTAAGGGGGACAGACAATGAGCAGTTCTTC
NA | NA | TRBJ2-6 | TRBV6-5 | CASSNLGGSGANVLTF | TGTGCCAGCAGTAACTTAGGAGGCTCTGGGGCCAACGTCCTGACTTTC
NA | few | TRBJ1-2 | TRBV11-1 | CASSGGRVSSVARLNYGYTF | TGTGCCAGCAGCGGGGGCAGGGTAAGCTCGGTGGCGAGGCTTAACTATGGCTACACCTTC
NA | NA | TRBJ1-1 | TRBV18 | CASSPNLAGANTEAFF | TGTGCCAGCTCACCAAACCTTGCGGGAGCGAACACTGAAGCTTTCTTT
TRBD2 | few | TRBJ2-7 | TRBV19 | CASSWTSEGHEQYF | TGTGCCAGTAGTTGGACTAGCGAGGGGCACGAGCAGTACTTC
NA | NA | TRBJ2-5 | TRBV20-1 | CSAQETQYF | TGCAGTGCCCAAGAGACCCAGTACTTC
TRBD2 | few | TRBJ2-3 | TRBV10-3 | CAISPRAGTSGRDTQYF | TGTGCCATCAGCCCCCGGGCGGGGACTAGCGGGAGAGATACGCAGTATTTT
TRBD1 | NA | TRBJ2-5 | TRBV28 | CASSPARTGLETQYF | TGTGCCAGCAGCCCAGCAAGGACAGGGCTTGAGACCCAGTACTTC
NA | NA | TRBJ2-5 | TRBV24-1 | CATSDTLGRETQYF | TGTGCCACCAGTGATACTCTGGGGAGGGAGACCCAGTACTTC
TRBD1 | few | TRBJ1-2 | TRBV7-9 | CASSTQQGITNYGYTF | TGTGCCAGCAGCACGCAACAGGGGATCACTAACTATGGCTACACCTTC
NA | many | TRBJ1-3 | TRBV4-1 | CASSQVSGNTIYF | TGCGCCAGCAGCCAAGTTTCTGGAAACACCATATATTTT
NA | few | TRBJ2-1 | TRBV24-1 | CATSEGRLWEQFF | TGTGCCACCAGTGAGGGACGCCTTTGGGAGCAGTTCTTC
NA | few | TRBJ2-1 | TRBV20-1 | CSARAPGGFFYNEQFF | TGCAGTGCTAGAGCCCCCGGTGGGTTTTTCTACAATGAGCAGTTCTTC
NA | few | TRBJ2-5 | TRBV29-1 | CSVEGGLQETQYF | TGCAGCGTTGAAGGCGGGCTCCAAGAGACCCAGTACTTC
NA | NA | TRBJ2-1 | TRBV5-1 | CASSSSGLEQFF | TGCGCCAGCAGCTCCTCAGGGCTTGAGCAGTTCTTC
NA | few | TRBJ2-2 | TRBV5-1 | CASSSRSAGTGELFF | TGCGCCAGCAGCTCTCGATCTGCTGGCACCGGGGAGCTGTTTTTT
TRBD2 | few | TRBJ2-1 | TRBV5-1 | CASSGSSGGEQFF | TGCGCCAGCAGCGGTTCTAGCGGGGGCGAGCAGTTCTTC
NA | NA | TRBJ2-7 | TRBV5-6 | CASSFNRAPSYEQYF | TGTGCCAGCAGCTTCAACAGGGCCCCGTCCTACGAGCAGTACTTC
NA | few | TRBJ1-2 | TRBV3-1 | CASSQEGGANGYTF | TGTGCCAGCAGCCAAGAGGGGGGTGCCAATGGCTACACCTTC
NA | many | TRBJ1-1 | TRBV12-3/TRBV12-4 | CASSLTGGEAFF | TGTGCCAGCAGTTTAACTGGCGGGGAAGCTTTCTTT
NA | many | TRBJ2-7 | TRBV5-1 | CASSWGTDFSEQYF | TGCGCCAGCAGCTGGGGCACAGACTTTAGTGAGCAGTACTTC
NA | NA | TRBJ2-6 | TRBV19 | CASRGSLAGANVLTF | TGTGCTAGTAGGGGGTCTCTCGCCGGGGCCAACGTCCTGACTTTC
NA | many | TRBJ1-2 | TRBV12-3/TRBV12-4 | CASRQQGIRHGYTF | TGTGCCAGCAGGCAACAGGGTATCCGCCATGGCTACACCTTC
NA | many | TRBJ1-1 | TRBV20-1 | CSARDGRDVGSEAFF | TGCAGTGCTAGAGATGGTCGGGACGTCGGCTCCGAAGCTTTCTTT
NA | many | TRBJ1-2 | TRBV5-1 | CASSLWGDGYTF | TGCGCCAGCAGCTTGTGGGGCGATGGCTACACCTTC
NA | NA | TRBJ2-2 | TRBV5-1 | CASSLSTWPGELFF | TGCGCCAGCAGCTTGTCTACGTGGCCCGGGGAGCTGTTTTTT
TRBD2 | few | TRBJ2-6 | TRBV6-2/TRBV6-3 | CASSYPASGRVVRGANVLTF | TGTGCCAGCAGTTACCCCGCTAGCGGGAGAGTAGTAAGGGGGGCCAACGTCCTGACTTTC
TRBD1 | few | TRBJ1-1 | TRBV5-6 | CASSFGQGALDTEAFF | TGTGCCAGCAGCTTTGGGCAGGGGGCGTTGGACACTGAAGCTTTCTTT
TRBD1 | many | TRBJ2-7 | TRBV28 | CASMTPGQGTYEQYF | TGTGCCAGCATGACACCGGGACAGGGGACCTACGAGCAGTACTTC